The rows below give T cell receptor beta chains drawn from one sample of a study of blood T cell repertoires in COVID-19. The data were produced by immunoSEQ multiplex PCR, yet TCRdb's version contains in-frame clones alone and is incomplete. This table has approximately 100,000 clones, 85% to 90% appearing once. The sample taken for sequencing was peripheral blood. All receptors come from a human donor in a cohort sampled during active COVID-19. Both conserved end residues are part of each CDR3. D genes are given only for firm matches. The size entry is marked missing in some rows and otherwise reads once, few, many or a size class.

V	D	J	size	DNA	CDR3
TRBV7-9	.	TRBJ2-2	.	TGTGCCAGCAGCCTTAACACCGGGGAGCTGTTTTTT	CASSLNTGELFF
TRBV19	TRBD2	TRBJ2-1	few	TGTGCCAGTAGACTCCCGGGACTAGCGGCGAATGAGCAGTTCTTC	CASRLPGLAANEQFF
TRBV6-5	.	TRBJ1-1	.	TGTGCCAGCAGTTACTCCGGGTATAGGGGCTCTGAAGCTTTCTTT	CASSYSGYRGSEAFF
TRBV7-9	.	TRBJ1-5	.	TGTGCCAGCAGCTTAGGCGGGGTCGGCCGCAATCAGCCCCAGCATTTT	CASSLGGVGRNQPQHF
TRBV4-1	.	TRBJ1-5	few	TGCGCCAGCAGCCAAGAGGGGGCAAGCAATCAGCCCCAGCATTTT	CASSQEGASNQPQHF
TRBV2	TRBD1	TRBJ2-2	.	TGTGCCAGCAGCGCGGAACCAACAGGGGGGACTTTCACCGGGGAGCTGTTTTTT	CASSAEPTGGTFTGELFF
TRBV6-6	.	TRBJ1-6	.	TGTGCCAGCACCCCGCGTGGGGAGACCCTCCACTTT	CASTPRGETLHF
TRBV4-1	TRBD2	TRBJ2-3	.	TGCGCCAGCAGGCTACTAGCGGGGGTCCCAGATACGCAGTATTTT	CASRLLAGVPDTQYF
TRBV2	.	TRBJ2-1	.	TGTGCCAGCAGGAGGGAATACAATGAGCAGTTCTTC	CASRREYNEQFF
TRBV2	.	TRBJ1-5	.	TGTGCCAGCAGTGAAAGGAGGGATCAGCCCCAGCATTTT	CASSERRDQPQHF
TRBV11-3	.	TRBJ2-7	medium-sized	TGTGCCAGCAGCTCTTTACAGGGAAACGAGCAGTACTTC	CASSSLQGNEQYF
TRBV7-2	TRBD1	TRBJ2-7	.	TGTGCCAGCAGGACAGGGGTCGAGCAGTACTTC	CASRTGVEQYF
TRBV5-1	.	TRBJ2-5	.	TGCGCCAGCAGCACACAGCAAGAGACCCAGTACTTC	CASSTQQETQYF
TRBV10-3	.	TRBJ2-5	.	TGTGCCATCAGTGGGCGGGGCGTACAAGAGACCCAGTACTTC	CAISGRGVQETQYF
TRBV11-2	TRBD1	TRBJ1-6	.	TGTGCCAGCAGCCAGAGACAGGGAGGCTCACCCCTCCACTTT	CASSQRQGGSPLHF
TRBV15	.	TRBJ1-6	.	TGTGCCACCAGCCGGGAAGGGGGGGACACTTATTCACCCCTCCACTTT	CATSREGGDTYSPLHF
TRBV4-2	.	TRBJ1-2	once	TGTGCCAGCAGCCAAGCCGAGGGTAGGGGCTACACCTTC	CASSQAEGRGYTF
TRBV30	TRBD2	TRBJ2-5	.	TGTGCCTGGATCACAGGGACTAGCCTTGCGGAGACCCAGTACTTC	CAWITGTSLAETQYF
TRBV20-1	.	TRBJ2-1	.	TGCAGTGCCCAGCGGAATGAGCAGTTCTTC	CSAQRNEQFF
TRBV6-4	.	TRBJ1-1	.	TGTGCCAGCAGTGACTCGGACTCTAACACTGAAGCTTTCTTT	CASSDSDSNTEAFF
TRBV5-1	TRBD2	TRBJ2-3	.	TGCGCCAGCAGCCTGGGACTAGCGGGAGTTTGGGATACGCAGTATTTT	CASSLGLAGVWDTQYF
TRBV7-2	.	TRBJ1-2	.	TGTGCCAGCAGCTTAGACGGGTTTGGCTACACCTTC	CASSLDGFGYTF
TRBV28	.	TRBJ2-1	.	TGTGCCAGCAGCGGTTACAATGAGCAGTTCTTC	CASSGYNEQFF
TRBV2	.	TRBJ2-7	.	TGTGCCAGCAACCGACAGGTCCAGGCCTACGAGCAGTACTTC	CASNRQVQAYEQYF
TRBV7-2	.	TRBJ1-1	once	TGTGCCAGCGCAGGGTCTATGAACACTGAAGCTTTCTTT	CASAGSMNTEAFF
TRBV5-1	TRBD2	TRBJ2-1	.	TGCGCCAGCAGCTTGGTACCCGTACTAGCGGATAACAATGAGCAGTTCTTC	CASSLVPVLADNNEQFF
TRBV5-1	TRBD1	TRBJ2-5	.	TGCGCCAGCAGCCCTGGGACAGGTCAAGAGACCCAGTACTTC	CASSPGTGQETQYF
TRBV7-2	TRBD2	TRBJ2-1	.	TGTGCCAGCAGCTTGACTAGCGGGGCCTACAATGAGCAGTTCTTC	CASSLTSGAYNEQFF
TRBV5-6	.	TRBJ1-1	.	TGTGCCAGCAGCACTACTTTGGGGCAGTCCTTT	CASSTTLGQSF
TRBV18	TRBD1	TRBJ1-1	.	TGTGCCAGCTCACCGACGACAGGGTACACTGAAGCTTTCTTT	CASSPTTGYTEAFF
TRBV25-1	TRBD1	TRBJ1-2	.	TGTGCCAGCAGTGATACGACAGGGTCGGGTGGCTACACCTTC	CASSDTTGSGGYTF
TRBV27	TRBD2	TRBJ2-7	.	TGTGCCAGCAGTTTGCAAGGACTAGCAGTGGGAGAGCAGTACTTC	CASSLQGLAVGEQYF
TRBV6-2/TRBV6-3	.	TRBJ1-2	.	TGTGCCAGCAGTTACTCCGGGGGTTCCTATGGCTACACCTTC	CASSYSGGSYGYTF
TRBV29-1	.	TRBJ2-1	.	TGCAGCGCCACCCTGGGGCGATACAATGAGCAGTTCTTC	CSATLGRYNEQFF
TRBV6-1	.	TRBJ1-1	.	TGTGCCAGCAGTGAACAGGCGACGGTAATTGGAGCTTTCTTT	CASSEQATVIGAFF
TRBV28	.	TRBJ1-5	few	TGTGCCAGCAGTTTTAAATGGGCCTTCAATCAGCCCCAGCATTTT	CASSFKWAFNQPQHF
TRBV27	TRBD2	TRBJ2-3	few	TGTGCCAGCAGTTCAGGACTAGCGGGAGTGACAGATACGCAGTATTTT	CASSSGLAGVTDTQYF